These 20 T cell receptor beta chains share one sample of origin, sequenced in a study of OX40 agonist ivuxolimab in advanced cancers. Profiling relied on immunoSEQ multiplex PCR, and the TCRdb table lists in-frame clones only, not all of them. This sample has tens of thousands of clones; approximately 88% occur once, and the top ten carry more than 8%. The material was CD4+ or CD8+ T cells sorted from blood, obtained in a trial of the OX40 agonist ivuxolimab. The receptors derive from an adult with an advanced solid tumor such as melanoma, head and neck, liver or kidney cancer.

The rearrangement joins TRBV10-1 to TRBJ2-1; D unclear. Looked up from germline, CDR1 is WNHNN and CDR2 is SYGVQD (reference sequence). The V end was cut by 4 bases, the J end by 5 bases, with 15 bases between. This CDR3 comprises 15 residues. The chain's CDR3 is CASSVIVPRDNEQFF. CDR3 nucleotides: TGCGCCAGCAGTGTAATTGTGCCTAGGGACAATGAGCAGTTCTTC.

The chain joins TRBV28 to TRBJ1-1, with a weak D call TRBD1 (5 bases). V shed 5 bases and J shed 5 bases, with 9 bases lying between them. Germline V gene data show CDR1 as MDHEN and CDR2 as SYDVKM. This CDR3 spans 12 amino acids. The CDR3 nucleotides read TGTGCCAGCAGTGGGGGGGGAACTGAAGCTTTCTTT. This sequence encodes CASSGGGTEAFF.

The J gene is TRBJ1-3, the V gene TRBV14; the D is unclear. Germline V CDR1 and CDR2: SGHDN, FVKESK. The V end was cut by 2 bases, the J end by 0 bases, with 8 bases between. The CDR3 spans 15 residues. The CDR3 DNA follows: TGTGCCAGCAGCCAAACTCGCCTCTCTGGAAACACCATATATTTT. Protein sequence: CASSQTRLSGNTIYF. Full variable domain (remainder filled in from reference TRBV14 and TRBJ1-3): EAGVTQFPSHSVIEKGQTVTLRCDPISGHDNLYWYRRVMGKEIKFLLHFVKESKQDESGMPNNRFLAERTGGTYSTLKVQPAELEDSGVYFCASSQTRLSGNTIYFGEGSWLTVV.

The V gene is TRBV2, the J gene TRBJ2-1; the D is unclear. There are 14 residues in the CDR3. V was cut by 2 bases and J by 4 bases, with 9 bases left in between. Germline V gene data show CDR1 as SNHLY and CDR2 as FYNNEI. The CDR3 is CASSEFGLYNEQFF. The CDR3 DNA is TGTGCCAGCAGTGAATTTGGATTGTACAATGAGCAGTTCTTC.

This clone was counted once. The chain combines TRBV9 with TRBJ2-6; D uncertain. Trimming removed 4 bases at V and 0 bases at J, with 8 bases between. The germline CDR1 and CDR2 sequences are SGDLS and YYNGEE. CDR3 size: 15 residues. In nucleotides, the CDR3 is TGTGCCAGCAGCCCCCAGACCTCTGGGGCCAACGTCCTGACTTTC. Protein sequence: CASSPQTSGANVLTF.

This chain connects TRBV19 to TRBJ1-2; D uncertain. V lost 1 base and J lost 2, with 5 bases in between. Germline V gene sequence: CDR1 LNHDA, CDR2 SQIVND (reference sequence). This CDR3 has 13 amino acids. This CDR3 reads CASSIGWNYGYTF. The CDR3 DNA is TGTGCCAGTAGTATAGGGTGGAACTATGGCTACACCTTC.

The chain carries TRBV5-6 and TRBJ1-2; D unclear. The CDR3 covers 13 residues. V gave up 3 bases and J gave up 4 bases, with 10 bases separating them. CDR1 is SGHDT and CDR2 is YYEEEE in the germline V gene. The DNA for the CDR3 is TGTGCCAGCAGCTCCCGGGCCACCTATGGCTACACCTTC. This encodes CASSSRATYGYTF.

The chain combines TRBV28 with TRBJ1-2, with TRBD1 as a possible D gene (5 bases). The CDR3 extends over 15 amino acids. V lost 8 bases, J lost 4 bases, and 20 bases lay in between. CDR1 is MDHEN, CDR2 SYDVKM, per germline. CDR3 amino acids: CASHPSVQGGYGYTF. CDR3 nucleotides: TGTGCCAGCCACCCATCAGTGCAGGGAGGCTATGGCTACACCTTC.

CDR3 amino acids: CASSQNRVGYTF. CDR3 sequence (DNA): TGCGCCAGCAGCCAAAACAGGGTAGGCTACACCTTC. This sequence joins TRBV4-1 and TRBJ1-2, with a tentative D call TRBD1 (6 bases). The CDR3 spans 12 residues. V was clipped by 2 bases and J by 8 bases, with 9 bases between them. The V gene's germline CDR1 is MGHRA and CDR2 YSYEKL.

The rearrangement links TRBV5-4 to TRBJ1-1; maybe TRBD1 (6 bases). V was shortened by 4 bases and J by 3 bases, with 25 bases between the two germline ends. CDR3 length: 18 amino acids. From germline, CDR1 is SGHNT and CDR2 YYREEE (reference sequence). In nucleotides, the CDR3 is TGTGCCAGCAGCCAAGTTCTATTCGGGACACCGAGGGACACTGAAGCTTTCTTT. This codes for CASSQVLFGTPRDTEAFF.

The J gene is TRBJ1-6, the V gene TRBV6-5, with D possibly being TRBD1 (6 bases). Trimming took off 5 bases at V and 7 bases at J, with 15 bases between the two ends. The V gene's germline CDR1 is MNHEY and CDR2 SVGAGI. The CDR3 extends over 15 amino acids. Here the CDR3 reads CASSPWTASNSPLHF. The CDR3 coding sequence is TGTGCCAGCAGTCCCTGGACAGCAAGCAATTCACCCCTCCACTTT.

The rearrangement links TRBV7-2 to TRBJ2-7; 7 bases fit TRBD2. V shed 2 bases, J shed 2 bases, and the junction held 0 bases outside the gene matches. There are 13 residues in the CDR3. Germline CDR1 reads SGHTA; CDR2 reads FQGNSA. The CDR3 protein is CASSLSGAYEQYF. In nucleotides, the CDR3 is TGTGCCAGCAGCTTAAGCGGGGCCTACGAGCAGTACTTC.

This clone was observed a handful of times. CDR3 region: CASLQSGANVLTF. The CDR3 region has the DNA TGTGCCAGCCTCCAGTCTGGGGCCAACGTCCTGACTTTC. The rearrangement links TRBV18 to TRBJ2-6; D gene ambiguous. CDR3 length equals 13 residues. Trimming shortened V by 8 bases and J by 1 base, and 6 bases separated the two germline ends. Germline CDR1 KGHSH, CDR2 LQKENI.

This clone was detected a few times. This sequence joins TRBV6-1 and TRBJ1-5; D might be TRBD1 (5 bases). V lost 7 bases and J 1 base, leaving 8 bases between the germline ends. The germline CDR1 and CDR2 sequences are MNHNS and SASEGT. The CDR3 extends over 13 amino acids. CDR3 loop: CASKGQSNQPQHF. DNA for the CDR3: TGTGCCAGCAAGGGGCAGAGCAATCAGCCCCAGCATTTT.

This rearrangement joins TRBV6-1 to TRBJ2-7; D is ambiguous. Germline V gene data show CDR1 as MNHNS and CDR2 as SASEGT. Trimming shortened V by 4 bases and J by 7 bases, and 11 bases separated the two germline ends. The CDR3 contains 12 residues. The CDR3 DNA reads TGTGCCAGCAGTGTGGTGGGGTGGGAGCAGTACTTC. As protein: CASSVVGWEQYF.

This rearrangement joins TRBV19 to TRBJ1-5; 8 nucleotides line up with TRBD1. This CDR3 comprises 14 residues. The junction had 8 bases not matched to a gene; V was cut back by 7 bases and J by 6 bases. CDR1 is LNHDA, CDR2 SQIVND, per germline (reference sequence). The CDR3 coding sequence is TGTGCCAGTACCGGACAGGGTATGAGTCAGCCCCAGCATTTT. Translated: CASTGQGMSQPQHF. The full variable domain, its missing parts supplied by reference TRBV19 and TRBJ1-5, is DGGITQSPKYLFRKEGQNVTLSCEQNLNHDAMYWYRQDPGQGLRLIYYSQIVNDFQKGDIAEGYSVSREKKESFPLTVTSAQKNPTAFYLCASTGQGMSQPQHFGDGTRLSIL.

This clone showed up just once. The chain links TRBV4-2 to TRBJ2-5; D gene ambiguous. V lost 1 base, J lost 3 bases, and 15 bases lay in between. Germline V gene data show CDR1 as LGHNA and CDR2 as YNFKEQ. The CDR3 loop spans 16 amino acids. The CDR3 sequence: CASSQVLGPIEETQYF. CDR3 nucleotide sequence: TGTGCCAGCAGCCAAGTTCTCGGACCTATTGAAGAGACCCAGTACTTC.

This clone was detected only once. The chain joins TRBV29-1 to TRBJ2-3; D is unresolved. V gave up 3 bases and J gave up 6 bases, with 13 bases separating them. CDR1 and CDR2 (germline): SQVTM, ANQGSEA. The CDR3 loop spans 13 amino acids. The CDR3 is CSVDPGSTDTQYF. The CDR3 nucleotides are TGCAGCGTTGACCCAGGTTCCACTGATACGCAGTATTTT.

The V and J genes are TRBV5-8 and TRBJ1-5; D is undetermined. CDR3 length: 12 amino acids. V lost 2 bases, J lost 4 bases, and 4 bases lay in between. Germline CDR1 and CDR2: SGHTS and YDEGEE. The CDR3 sequence: CASSFQNQPQHF. Written as DNA, the CDR3 is TGTGCCAGCAGCTTCCAGAATCAGCCCCAGCATTTT.

This sequence joins TRBV5-1 and TRBJ2-5; the D call may be TRBD1 or TRBD2 (5 bases each). The CDR3 loop spans 15 amino acids. CDR1 is SGHRS and CDR2 is YFSETQ in the germline V gene. The ends were cut back, 0 bases at V and 5 bases at J, with 14 bases in the middle. CDR3 bases: TGCGCCAGCAGCTTGGAGCCAGGGACCAGGGAGACCCAGTACTTC. Its protein product is CASSLEPGTRETQYF.